This T cell receptor beta chain was profiled in a study of T-cell reconstitution after alpha-beta-depleted transplantation in children. With 8 bases clipped from V and 6 bases from J, the junction kept 9 bases outside the gene matches. Germline lookup yields CDR1 SEHNR and CDR2 FQNEAQ (reference sequence). This CDR3 contains 14 residues. This clonotype has just a few counts. What it recognizes is unknown. Overall study findings and caveats: In patients about two months after transplant, alpha-beta T cells reportedly arose from several hundred expanded graft clones. Some patients' high day-60 TCRbeta diversity was attributed to recipient cells surviving conditioning. At the one-year point after transplant, T-cell counts and TCRbeta diversity were found to come mostly from T cells that had been newly produced.

Using unique molecular identifiers, the investigators prepared the TCRbeta library. TCRdb recomputed calls from the PCR reads with MiXCR, one row per CDR3 protein. The repertoire holds about 280,000 distinct CDR3 sequences, under 14% seen once, with about 20% in the top ten. The TCR was taken from a male patient between 2 and 10 years old who had a stem cell transplant for chronic granulomatous disease, so the T cells may come from the graft donor. This sample comprised peripheral blood, obtained 180 days after TCRalphabeta/CD19-depleted stem cell transplant. The chain joins TRBV7-9 to TRBJ2-1, with 8 bases that match TRBD2. In DNA, the CDR3 is TGTGCCAGCCCGGGGGGGAGTGGGGTCAATGAGCAGTTCTTC. This sequence encodes CASPGGSGVNEQFF.